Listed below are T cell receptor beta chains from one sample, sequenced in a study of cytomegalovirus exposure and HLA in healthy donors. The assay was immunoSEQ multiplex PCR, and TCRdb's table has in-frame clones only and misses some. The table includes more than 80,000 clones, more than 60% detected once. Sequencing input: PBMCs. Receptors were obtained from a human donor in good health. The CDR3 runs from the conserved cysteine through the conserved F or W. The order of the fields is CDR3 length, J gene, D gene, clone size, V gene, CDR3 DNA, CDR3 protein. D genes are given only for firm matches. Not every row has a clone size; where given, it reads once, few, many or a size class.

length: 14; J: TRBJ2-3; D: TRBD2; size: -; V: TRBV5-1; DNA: TGCGCCAGCAGCCTCGCGGGGGGGCCAGATACGCAGTATTTT; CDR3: CASSLAGGPDTQYF
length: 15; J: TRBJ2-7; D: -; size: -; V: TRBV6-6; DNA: TGTGCCAGCAGGCTAATACAGGGAGCGGGGCACGAGCAGTACTTC; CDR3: CASRLIQGAGHEQYF
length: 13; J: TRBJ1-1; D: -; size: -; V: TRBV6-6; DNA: TGTGCCAGCAGTTCGACAGTGAACACTGAAGCTTTCTTT; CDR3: CASSSTVNTEAFF
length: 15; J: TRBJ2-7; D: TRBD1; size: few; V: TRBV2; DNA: TGTGCCAGCAGTAAGACAGGGCCACCCTCCTACGAGCAGTACTTC; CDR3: CASSKTGPPSYEQYF
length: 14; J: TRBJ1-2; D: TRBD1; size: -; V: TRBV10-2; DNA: TGCGCCAGCAGTGAGGGGACAGGGGGGTATGGCTACACCTTC; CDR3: CASSEGTGGYGYTF
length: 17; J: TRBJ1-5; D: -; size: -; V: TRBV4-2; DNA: TGTGCCAGCAGCCAAGATGCCGGCAGGGGTGGGAATCAGCCCCAGCATTTT; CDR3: CASSQDAGRGGNQPQHF
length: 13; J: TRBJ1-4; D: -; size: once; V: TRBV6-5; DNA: TGTGCCAGTAAGCGTGCAACTAATGAAAAACTGTTTTTT; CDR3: CASKRATNEKLFF
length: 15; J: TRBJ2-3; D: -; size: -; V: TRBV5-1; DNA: TGCGCCAGCAGCCCCGGGGGGCCAGCGGCAGATACGCAGTATTTT; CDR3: CASSPGGPAADTQYF
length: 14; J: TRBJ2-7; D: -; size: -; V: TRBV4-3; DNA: TGCGCCAGCAGCCAAGGGACTCTGGCGGGGGAGCAGTACTTC; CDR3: CASSQGTLAGEQYF
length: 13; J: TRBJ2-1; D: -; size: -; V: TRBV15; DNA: TGTGCCACCAGCAGAGATCGCCAGGATGAGCAGTTCTTC; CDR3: CATSRDRQDEQFF
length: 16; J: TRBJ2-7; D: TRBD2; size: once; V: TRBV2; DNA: TGTGCCAGCAGTGAGGCTAGGGCTAGCGGGTACTACGAGCAGTACTTC; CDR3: CASSEARASGYYEQYF
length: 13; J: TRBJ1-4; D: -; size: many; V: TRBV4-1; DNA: TGCGCCAGCAGCCAAGTCGAAGCGGCGTTACCTTTTTTT; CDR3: CASSQVEAALPFF
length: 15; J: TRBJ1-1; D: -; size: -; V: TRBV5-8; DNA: TGTGCCAGCAGCTTGGACGCAGGGATCGGCACTGAAGCTTTCTTT; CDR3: CASSLDAGIGTEAFF
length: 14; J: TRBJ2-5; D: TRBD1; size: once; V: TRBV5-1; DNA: TGCGCCAGCAGCGAGGCAGGGGGCCAAGAGACCCAGTACTTC; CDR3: CASSEAGGQETQYF
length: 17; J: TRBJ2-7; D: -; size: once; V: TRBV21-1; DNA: TGTGCCAGCAGCAAAGTGGGAACTAGCGGGGGGTCTTACGAGCAGTACTTC; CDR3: CASSKVGTSGGSYEQYF
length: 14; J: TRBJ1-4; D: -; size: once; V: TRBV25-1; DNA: TGTGCCAGCAGTGAAGCGGGGACGAATGAAAAACTGTTTTTT; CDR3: CASSEAGTNEKLFF
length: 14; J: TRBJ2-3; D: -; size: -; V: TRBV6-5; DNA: TGTGCCAGCAGTTACGGACAAAGCACAGATACGCAGTATTTT; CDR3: CASSYGQSTDTQYF
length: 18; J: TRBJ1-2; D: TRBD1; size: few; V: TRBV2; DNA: TGTGCCAGCAGTTACGATAGACAGGGGGCATTTCTTGGCCATGGCTACACCTTC; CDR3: CASSYDRQGAFLGHGYTF
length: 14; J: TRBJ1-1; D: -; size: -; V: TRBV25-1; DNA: TGTGCCAGCGGTTCCCTCTTGAGGGGGACTGAAGCTTTCTTT; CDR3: CASGSLLRGTEAFF
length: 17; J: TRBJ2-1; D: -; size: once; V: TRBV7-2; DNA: TGTGCCAGCAGCAAGGGGGGAGGGAATCGGAGAAACAATGAGCAGTTCTTC; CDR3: CASSKGGGNRRNNEQFF
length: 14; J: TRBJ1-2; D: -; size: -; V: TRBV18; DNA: TGTGCCAGCTCACCAACGGACAGAAACTATGGCTACACCTTC; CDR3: CASSPTDRNYGYTF
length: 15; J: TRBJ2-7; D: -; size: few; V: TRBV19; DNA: TGTGCCAGTAGTCCCACCCGGACAGTATCCTACGAGCAGTACTTC; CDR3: CASSPTRTVSYEQYF
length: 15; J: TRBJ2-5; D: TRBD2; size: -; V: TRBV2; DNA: TGTGCCAGCAGTACTCTAGCGGGGGGTCAAGAGACCCAGTACTTC; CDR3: CASSTLAGGQETQYF
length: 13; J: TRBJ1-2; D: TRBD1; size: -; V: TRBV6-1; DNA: TGTGCCAGCAGTTCAGACAGGGGATATGGCTACACCTTC; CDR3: CASSSDRGYGYTF
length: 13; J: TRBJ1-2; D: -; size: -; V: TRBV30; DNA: TGTGCCTGGAGTGTACGGGGAGTACATGGCTACACCTTC; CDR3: CAWSVRGVHGYTF
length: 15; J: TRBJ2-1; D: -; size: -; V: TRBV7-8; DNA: TGTGCCAGCAGCTTAGTTGTGAGCTCCTACAATGAGCAGTTCTTC; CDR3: CASSLVVSSYNEQFF
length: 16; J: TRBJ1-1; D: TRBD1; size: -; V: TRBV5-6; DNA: TGTGCCAGCACCAAAGGGGACAGGATTTTGAACACTGAAGCTTTCTTT; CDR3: CASTKGDRILNTEAFF
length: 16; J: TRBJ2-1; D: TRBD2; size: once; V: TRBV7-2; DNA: TGTGCCAGCAGCCGAAAAAGCGGGAGCTCGGTTAATGAGCAGTTCTTC; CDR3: CASSRKSGSSVNEQFF
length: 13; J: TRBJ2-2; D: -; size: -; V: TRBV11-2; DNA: TGTGCCAGCAGCTCATTCAGTCGCGGGGAGCTGTTTTTT; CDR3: CASSSFSRGELFF
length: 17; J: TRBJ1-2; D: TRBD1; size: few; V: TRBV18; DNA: TGTGCCAGCTCACCTTTGGGACAAGGGGGCCGAAAGGGTGGCTACACCTTC; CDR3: CASSPLGQGGRKGGYTF
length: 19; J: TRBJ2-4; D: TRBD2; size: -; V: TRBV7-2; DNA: TGTGCCAGCAGCTCCCCGGGACTAGCGGGATTTGGGGCCAAAAACATTCAGTACTTC; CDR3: CASSSPGLAGFGAKNIQYF
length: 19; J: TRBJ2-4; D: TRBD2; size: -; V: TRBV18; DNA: TGTGCCAGCTCACCACCGGTACTAGCGGGAGTACTAGCCAAAAACATTCAGTACTTC; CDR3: CASSPPVLAGVLAKNIQYF
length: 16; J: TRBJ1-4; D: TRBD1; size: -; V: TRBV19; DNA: TGTGCCAGTAGACGAGGACAGGAAGCAACTAATGAAAAACTGTTTTTT; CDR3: CASRRGQEATNEKLFF
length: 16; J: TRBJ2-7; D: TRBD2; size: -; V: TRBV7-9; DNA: TGTGCCAGCAGCCCACCCGAGCGGGGAGCTTCTTACGAGCAGTACTTC; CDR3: CASSPPERGASYEQYF
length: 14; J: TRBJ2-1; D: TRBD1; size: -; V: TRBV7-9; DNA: TGTGCCAGCAGCTTCCGACAGGGGGCGTCTGATAAGTTCTTC; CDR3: CASSFRQGASDKFF
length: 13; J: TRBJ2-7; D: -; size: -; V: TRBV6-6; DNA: TGTGCCAGCAGTTACTCCGGTATATACGAGCAGTACTTC; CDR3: CASSYSGIYEQYF
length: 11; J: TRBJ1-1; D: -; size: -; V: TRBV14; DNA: TGTGCCAGCAGCCCCTACTATGAAGCTTTCTTT; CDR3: CASSPYYEAFF
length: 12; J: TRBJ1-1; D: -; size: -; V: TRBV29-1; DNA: TGCAGCGCCAAGGAGGGGAACACTGAAGCTTTCTTT; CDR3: CSAKEGNTEAFF
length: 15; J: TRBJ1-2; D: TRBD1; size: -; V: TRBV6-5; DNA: TGTGCCAGCAGTCAAACTCAGGGACAGAACTATGGCTACACCTTC; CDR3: CASSQTQGQNYGYTF